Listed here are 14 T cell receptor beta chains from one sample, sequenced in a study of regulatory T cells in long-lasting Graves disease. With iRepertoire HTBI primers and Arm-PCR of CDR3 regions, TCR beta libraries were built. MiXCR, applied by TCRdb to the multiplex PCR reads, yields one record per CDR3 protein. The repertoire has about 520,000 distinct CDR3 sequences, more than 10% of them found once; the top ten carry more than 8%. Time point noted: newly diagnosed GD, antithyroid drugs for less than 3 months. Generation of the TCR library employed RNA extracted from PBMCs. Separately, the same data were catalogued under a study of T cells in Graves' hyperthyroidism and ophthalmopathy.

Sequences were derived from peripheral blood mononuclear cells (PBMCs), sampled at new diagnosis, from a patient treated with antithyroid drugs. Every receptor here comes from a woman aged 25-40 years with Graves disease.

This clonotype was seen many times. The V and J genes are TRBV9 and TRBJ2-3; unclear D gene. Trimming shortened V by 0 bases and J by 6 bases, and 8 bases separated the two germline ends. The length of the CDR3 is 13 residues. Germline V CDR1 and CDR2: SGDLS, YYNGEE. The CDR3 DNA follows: TGTGCCAGCAGCGTAGGGACCGTGGATACGCAGTATTTT. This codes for CASSVGTVDTQYF.

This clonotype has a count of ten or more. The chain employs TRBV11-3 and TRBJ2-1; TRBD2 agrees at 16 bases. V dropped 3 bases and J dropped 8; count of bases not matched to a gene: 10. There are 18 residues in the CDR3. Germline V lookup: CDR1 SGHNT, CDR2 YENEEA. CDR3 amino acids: CASSFQGLAGGPLDEQFF. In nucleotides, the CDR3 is TGTGCCAGCAGCTTCCAGGGACTAGCGGGAGGGCCGTTGGATGAGCAGTTCTTC.

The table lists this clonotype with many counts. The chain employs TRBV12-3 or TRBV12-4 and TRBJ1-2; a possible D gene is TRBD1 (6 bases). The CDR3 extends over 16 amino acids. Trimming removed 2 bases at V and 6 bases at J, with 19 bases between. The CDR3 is CASSLWGGLSGDGYTF. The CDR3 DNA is TGTGCCAGCAGTTTATGGGGTGGGCTCTCAGGGGATGGCTACACCTTC.

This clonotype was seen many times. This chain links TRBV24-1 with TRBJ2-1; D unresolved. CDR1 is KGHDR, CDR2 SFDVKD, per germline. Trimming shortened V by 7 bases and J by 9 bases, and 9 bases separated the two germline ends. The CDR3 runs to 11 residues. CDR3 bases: TGTGCCACCAGCCGGTCCGGTGAGCAGTTCTTC. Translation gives CATSRSGEQFF.

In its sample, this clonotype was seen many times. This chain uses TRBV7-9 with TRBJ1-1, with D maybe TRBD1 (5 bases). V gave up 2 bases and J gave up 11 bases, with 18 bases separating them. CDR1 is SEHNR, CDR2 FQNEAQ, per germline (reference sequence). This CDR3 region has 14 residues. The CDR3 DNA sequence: TGTGCCAGCAGCTTACGGGATCCCCAGGGTGGGGCTTTCTTT. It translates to CASSLRDPQGGAFF.

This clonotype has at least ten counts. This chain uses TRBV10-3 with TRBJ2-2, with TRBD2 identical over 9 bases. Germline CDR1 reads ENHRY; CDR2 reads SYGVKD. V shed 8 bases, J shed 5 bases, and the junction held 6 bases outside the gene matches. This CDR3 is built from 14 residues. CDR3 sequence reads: CAISAGGGTGELFF. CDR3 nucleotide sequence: TGTGCCATCTCAGCGGGAGGTGGTACCGGGGAGCTGTTTTTT.

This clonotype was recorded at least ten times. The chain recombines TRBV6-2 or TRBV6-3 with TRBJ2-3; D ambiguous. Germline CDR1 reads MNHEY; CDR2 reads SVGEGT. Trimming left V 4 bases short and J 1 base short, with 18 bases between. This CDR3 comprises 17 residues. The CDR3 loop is CASSFQTNSLRTDTQYF. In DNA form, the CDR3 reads TGTGCCAGCAGTTTTCAGACCAACTCTTTGCGCACAGATACGCAGTATTTT.

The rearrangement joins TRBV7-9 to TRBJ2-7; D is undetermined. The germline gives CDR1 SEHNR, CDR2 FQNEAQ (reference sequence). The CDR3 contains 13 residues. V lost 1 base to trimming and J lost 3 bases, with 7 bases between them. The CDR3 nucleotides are TGTGCCAGCAGCTTAGATCTGATCTACGAGCAGTACTTC. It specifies CASSLDLIYEQYF.

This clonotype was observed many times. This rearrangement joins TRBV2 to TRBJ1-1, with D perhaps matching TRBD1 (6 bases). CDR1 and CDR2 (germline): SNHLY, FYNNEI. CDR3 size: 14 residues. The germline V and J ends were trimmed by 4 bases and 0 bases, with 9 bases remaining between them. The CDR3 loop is CASSGQVMNTEAFF. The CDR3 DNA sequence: TGTGCCAGCAGTGGACAGGTCATGAACACTGAAGCTTTCTTT.

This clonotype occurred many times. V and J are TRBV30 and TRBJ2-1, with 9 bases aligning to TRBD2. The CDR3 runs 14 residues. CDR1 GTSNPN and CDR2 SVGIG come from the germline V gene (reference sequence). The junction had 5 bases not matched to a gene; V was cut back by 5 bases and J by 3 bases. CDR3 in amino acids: CAWVSGRLYNEQFF. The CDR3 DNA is TGTGCCTGGGTCAGCGGGAGGCTCTACAATGAGCAGTTCTTC.

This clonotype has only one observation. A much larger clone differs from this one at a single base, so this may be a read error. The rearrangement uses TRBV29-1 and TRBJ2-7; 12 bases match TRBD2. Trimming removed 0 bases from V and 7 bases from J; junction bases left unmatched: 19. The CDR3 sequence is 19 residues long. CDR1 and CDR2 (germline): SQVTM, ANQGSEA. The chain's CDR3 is CSVEDPGLAGLASYNEQYF. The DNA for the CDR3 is TGCAGCGTTGAAGATCCGGGACTAGCGGGCCTTGCCTCCTACAATGAGCAGTACTTC.

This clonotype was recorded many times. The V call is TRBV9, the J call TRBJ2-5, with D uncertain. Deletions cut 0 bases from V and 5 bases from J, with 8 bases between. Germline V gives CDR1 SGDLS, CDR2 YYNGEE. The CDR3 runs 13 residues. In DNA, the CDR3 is TGTGCCAGCAGCGTAGGACCCGAGGAGACCCAGTACTTC. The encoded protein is CASSVGPEETQYF.

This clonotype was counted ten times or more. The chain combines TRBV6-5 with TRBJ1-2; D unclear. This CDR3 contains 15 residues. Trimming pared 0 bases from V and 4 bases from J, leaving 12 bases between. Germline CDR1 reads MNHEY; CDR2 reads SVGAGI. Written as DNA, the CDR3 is TGTGCCAGCAGTTACTCGCCTCAAGGCCTCTATGGCTACACCTTC. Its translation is CASSYSPQGLYGYTF.

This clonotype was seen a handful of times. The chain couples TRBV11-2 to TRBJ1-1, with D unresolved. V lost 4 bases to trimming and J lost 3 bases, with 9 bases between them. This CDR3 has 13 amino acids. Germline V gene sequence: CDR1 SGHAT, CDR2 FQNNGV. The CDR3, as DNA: TGTGCCAGCAGCTACGGTGCGGACACTGAAGCTTTCTTT. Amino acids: CASSYGADTEAFF.